This paragraph reports one TCR beta chain. The antigen is unknown. Each TCR beta library was made by quantitative 5'-RACE that incorporated molecular barcodes. Each CDR3 protein gets one entry after TCRdb re-called the 5' RACE reads with MiXCR. The sample yields 700,000 to 1,000,000 distinct CDR3 sequences, around 11% seen once. V lost 4 bases to trimming and J lost 0 bases, with 3 bases between them. The CDR3 loop spans 12 amino acids. From germline, CDR1 is DFQATT and CDR2 SNEGSKA (reference sequence). The data are from a study of CD8 T cells in ankylosing spondylitis. Overall study findings and caveats: Matched synovial fluid from ankylosing spondylitis patients was reported to be enriched for disease-linked clones. Clones linked with disease were CD8+ and fairly uncommon in the peripheral blood. Within ankylosing spondylitis blood, a TCR beta motif made up of eight highly homologous variants appeared to be characteristic. A subset of motif variants has previously been described in the synovial fluid and blood of reactive arthritis.

This clonotype was sampled from a male donor with ankylosing spondylitis. V gene TRBV20-1 combines with J gene TRBJ2-2; D is undetermined. The specimen sequenced was blood, either unsorted or a sorted T cell fraction (not recorded which). The CDR3 sequence is CSAKPNTGELFF. CDR3 DNA sequence: TGCAGTGCTAAGCCGAACACCGGGGAGCTGTTTTTT.